The T cell receptor beta chain under discussion was sequenced for a study of T-cell reconstitution after alpha-beta-depleted transplantation in children. This clonotype was detected ten times or more. CDR1 and CDR2 from the germline V gene are SGHRS and YFSETQ. The ends lost 0 bases at V and 4 bases at J; junction bases unmatched: 0. The CDR3 contains 13 residues. Using unique molecular identifiers, the investigators prepared the TCRbeta library. TCRdb called the PCR reads again in MiXCR, with one record for every CDR3 protein. The sample has 600,000 to 700,000 distinct CDR3 sequences, approximately 15% seen once; the top ten hold 0.8% to 1.1%.

J is TRBJ1-2 and V is TRBV5-1; 7 bases align to TRBD1. The TCR originated in a human donor who donated a stem cell graft to a child with acute myeloid leukemia. The sequences come from PBMCs from the stem cell graft donor, collected from the stem cell graft. The CDR3 is CASSLGTGYGYTF. For the CDR3, the DNA is TGCGCCAGCAGCTTGGGGACAGGCTATGGCTACACCTTC.